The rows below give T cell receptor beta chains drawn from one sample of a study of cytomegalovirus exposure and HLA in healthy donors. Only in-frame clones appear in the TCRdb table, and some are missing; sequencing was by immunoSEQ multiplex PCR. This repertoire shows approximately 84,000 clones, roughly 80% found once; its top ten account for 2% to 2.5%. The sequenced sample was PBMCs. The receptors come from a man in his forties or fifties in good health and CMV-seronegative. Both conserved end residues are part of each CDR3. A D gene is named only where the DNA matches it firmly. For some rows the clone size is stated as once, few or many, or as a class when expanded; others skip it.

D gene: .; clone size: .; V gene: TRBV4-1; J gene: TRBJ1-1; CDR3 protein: CASSQDGPRRTDFAF; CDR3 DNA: TGCGCCAGCAGCCAAGACGGACCCCGGAGGACAGATTTCGCTTTT
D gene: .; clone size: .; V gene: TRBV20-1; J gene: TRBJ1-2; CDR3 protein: CSAREGYTF; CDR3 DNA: TGCAGTGCTAGGGAGGGCTACACCTTC
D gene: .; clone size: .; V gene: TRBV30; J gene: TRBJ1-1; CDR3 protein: CAWSSSPDTEAFF; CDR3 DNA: TGTGCCTGGAGCTCGTCCCCAGACACTGAAGCTTTCTTT
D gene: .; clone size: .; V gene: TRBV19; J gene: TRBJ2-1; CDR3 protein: CASRDLASYNEQFF; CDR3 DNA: TGTGCCAGTAGAGATCTGGCATCCTACAATGAGCAGTTCTTC
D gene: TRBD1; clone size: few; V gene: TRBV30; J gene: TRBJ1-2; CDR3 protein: CAWDRGPYGYTF; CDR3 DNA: TGTGCCTGGGACAGGGGGCCCTATGGCTACACCTTC
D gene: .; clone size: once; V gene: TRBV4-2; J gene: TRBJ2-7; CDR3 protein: CASSQGANEQYF; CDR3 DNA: TGTGCCAGCAGCCAGGGGGCAAACGAGCAGTACTTC
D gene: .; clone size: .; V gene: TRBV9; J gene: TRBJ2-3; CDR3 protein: CASSAAWGAQYF; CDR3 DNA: TGTGCCAGCAGCGCAGCGTGGGGGGCGCAGTATTTT
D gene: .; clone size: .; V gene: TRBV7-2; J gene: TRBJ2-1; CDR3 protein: CASSSRSGPLYNEQFF; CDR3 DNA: TGTGCCAGCAGCTCGAGAAGCGGGCCCCTATACAATGAGCAGTTCTTC
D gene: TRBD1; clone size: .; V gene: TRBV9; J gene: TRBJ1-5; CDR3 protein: CASSVGTGGGQPQHF; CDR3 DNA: TGTGCCAGCAGCGTGGGGACAGGGGGCGGTCAGCCCCAGCATTTT
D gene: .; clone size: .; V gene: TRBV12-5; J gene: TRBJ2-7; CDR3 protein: CASGLTTSRDEQYF; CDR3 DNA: TGTGCTAGTGGTTTGACGACTAGTCGCGACGAGCAGTACTTC
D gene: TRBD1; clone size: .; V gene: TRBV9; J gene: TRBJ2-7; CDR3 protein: CASSGGTGNYEQYF; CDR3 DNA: TGTGCCAGCAGCGGCGGGACAGGGAATTACGAGCAGTACTTC
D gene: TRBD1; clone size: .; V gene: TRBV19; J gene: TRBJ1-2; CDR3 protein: CASSLTGEMGDGYTF; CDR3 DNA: TGTGCCAGTAGTTTAACAGGGGAGATGGGAGATGGCTACACCTTC
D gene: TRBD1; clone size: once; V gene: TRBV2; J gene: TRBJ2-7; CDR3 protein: CASSFSVTGEAYEQYF; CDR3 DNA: TGTGCCAGCAGTTTCTCCGTGACAGGGGAGGCGTACGAGCAGTACTTC